This TCR beta chain was captured by sequencing in a study of T cell changes during pregnancy in multiple sclerosis. The data were produced by immunoSEQ multiplex PCR, yet TCRdb's version contains in-frame clones alone and is incomplete. The sample holds about 40,000 clones, roughly nine tenths seen once. V lost 5 bases and J lost 4; bases outside the gene matches: 7. The V gene's germline CDR1 is SNHLY and CDR2 FYNNEI. There are 14 residues in the CDR3. The chain combines TRBV2 with TRBJ2-5; 7 positions agree with TRBD2. The TCR was taken from a female donor with multiple sclerosis, enrolled in a pregnancy study. Specimen: CD4+ T cells from peripheral blood mononuclear cells, collected in the first trimester of pregnancy. The CDR3 coding sequence is TGTGCCAGCAGTCAAGGGAGGGCCGGAGAGACCCAGTACTTC. Amino acids: CASSQGRAGETQYF.